This is a list of T cell receptor beta chains from one sample in a study of shared clonotypes between healthy human individuals. Method: immunoSEQ multiplex PCR; TCRdb's copy keeps in-frame clones and lacks some. The data hold about 2.4 million clones, with 90% to 95% observed a single time. Sequenced material: naive CD4+ T cells sorted from blood. The source is a man between 18 and 35 years old in good health. Both conserved end residues are part of each CDR3. Each record gives: CDR3 protein, V gene, J gene.

CASSLAGSTDTQYF	TRBV5-1	TRBJ2-3
CASSLKLWGQPTFTDTQYF	TRBV27	TRBJ2-3
CASSPGLAGFTDTQYF	TRBV5-4	TRBJ2-3
CASSELKGKQANEQYF	TRBV11-2	-
CASSYVGQITEAFF	TRBV5-1	TRBJ1-1
CASSLPGGVATQYF	TRBV28	TRBJ2-5
CASSNRGTSTDTQYF	TRBV7-9	TRBJ2-3
CASSASTANYGYTF	TRBV6-1	TRBJ1-2
CASSSAGPSYGYTF	TRBV7-9	TRBJ1-2
CATSRDRALAAYNEQFF	TRBV15	TRBJ2-1
CASSVSPGTDTQYF	TRBV7-3	TRBJ2-3
CASSPSGEQFF	TRBV2	TRBJ2-1
CASSVDLAGRGETQYF	TRBV9	TRBJ2-5
CASSPLPGTSSGNTIYF	TRBV18	TRBJ1-3
CASSPGSTDTQYF	TRBV5-4	TRBJ2-3
CASSLQGVSTDTQYF	TRBV2	TRBJ2-3
CASRGNRDRSTDTQYF	TRBV21-1	TRBJ2-3
CASSLLTGSYEQYF	TRBV27	TRBJ2-7
CASSLGWGFTEAFF	TRBV5-1	TRBJ1-1
CAINRAGVDTGELFF	TRBV10-3	TRBJ2-2
CATSSWNEKLFF	TRBV15	TRBJ1-4
CASRAGPTGELFF	TRBV2	TRBJ2-2
CASAQAGIRGYTF	TRBV27	TRBJ1-2
CASSEVWGGARPGLAGVIRETQYF	TRBV6-1	TRBJ2-5
CASSLGTGQEPQHF	TRBV5-1	TRBJ1-5
CASSLRSKLAVQSSEQFF	TRBV7-6	TRBJ2-1
CASSLVPPGAGTQYF	TRBV5-1	TRBJ2-3
CASSVGDRVLQTQYF	TRBV9	TRBJ2-5
CASSLAVGPSYEQYF	TRBV7-2	TRBJ2-7
CASSLDQETRYF	TRBV5-1	TRBJ2-5
CAMSDGQGRYF	TRBV10-3	TRBJ2-7
CASSQDGGGTEAFF	TRBV18	TRBJ1-1
CAWRMTSGQTGELFF	TRBV30	TRBJ2-2
CAWSPDRDTEAFF	TRBV30	TRBJ1-1
CASSGAGSSPDTQYF	TRBV28	TRBJ2-3
CASTPRTGFSYNSPLHF	TRBV28	TRBJ1-6
CASSSPGAGDTQYF	TRBV6-5	TRBJ2-3
CASRQTGGHYEQYF	TRBV6-5	TRBJ2-7
CASRYGDRGGEQYF	TRBV6-1	TRBJ2-7
CASSKGPTGSGNTIYF	TRBV21-1	TRBJ1-3
CASRSGPSYEQYF	TRBV28	TRBJ2-7